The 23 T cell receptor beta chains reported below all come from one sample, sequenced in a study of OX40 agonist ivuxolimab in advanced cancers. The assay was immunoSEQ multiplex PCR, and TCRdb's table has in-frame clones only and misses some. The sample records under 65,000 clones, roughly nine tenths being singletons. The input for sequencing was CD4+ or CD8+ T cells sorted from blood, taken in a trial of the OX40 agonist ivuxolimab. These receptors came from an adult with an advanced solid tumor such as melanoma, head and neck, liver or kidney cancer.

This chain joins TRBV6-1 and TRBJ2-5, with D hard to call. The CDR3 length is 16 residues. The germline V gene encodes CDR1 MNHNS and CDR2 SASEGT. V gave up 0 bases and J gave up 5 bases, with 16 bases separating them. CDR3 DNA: TGTGCCAGCAGTGAAGCCATAGGATCTAGGGCCGAGACCCAGTACTTC. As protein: CASSEAIGSRAETQYF.

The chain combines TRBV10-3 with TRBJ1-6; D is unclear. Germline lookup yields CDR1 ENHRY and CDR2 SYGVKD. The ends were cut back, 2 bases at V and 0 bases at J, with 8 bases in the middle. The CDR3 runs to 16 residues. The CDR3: CAISEGRSSYNSPLHF. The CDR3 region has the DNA TGTGCCATCAGTGAGGGGCGTAGCTCCTATAATTCACCCCTCCACTTT.

Written as DNA, the CDR3 is TGCAGTGCTATTCTGGTCAATGAGCAGTTCTTC. Translation gives CSAILVNEQFF. V and J are TRBV20-1 and TRBJ2-1, with no clear D. The CDR3 spans 11 residues. The V end was cut by 4 bases, the J end by 6 bases, with 7 bases between. Germline CDR1 reads DFQATT; CDR2 reads SNEGSKA (reference sequence).

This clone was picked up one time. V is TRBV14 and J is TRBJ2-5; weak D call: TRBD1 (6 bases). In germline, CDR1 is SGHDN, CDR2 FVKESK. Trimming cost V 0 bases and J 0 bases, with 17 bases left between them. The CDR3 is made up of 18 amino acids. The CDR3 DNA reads TGTGCCAGCAGCCAAGATCAAAGGGGGACAAAGTACCAAGAGACCCAGTACTTC. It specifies CASSQDQRGTKYQETQYF.

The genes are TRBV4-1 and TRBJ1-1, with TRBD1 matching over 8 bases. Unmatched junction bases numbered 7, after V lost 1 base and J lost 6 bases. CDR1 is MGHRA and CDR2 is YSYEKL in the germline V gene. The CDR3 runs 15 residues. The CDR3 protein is CASSQGQGAWAEAFF. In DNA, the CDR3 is TGCGCCAGCAGCCAAGGCCAGGGGGCTTGGGCTGAAGCTTTCTTT.

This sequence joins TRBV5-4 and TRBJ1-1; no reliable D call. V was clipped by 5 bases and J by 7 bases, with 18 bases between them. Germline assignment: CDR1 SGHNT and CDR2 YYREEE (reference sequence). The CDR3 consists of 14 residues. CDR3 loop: CASRMEGARREAFF. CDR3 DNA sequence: TGTGCCAGCAGAATGGAGGGTGCACGGCGTGAAGCTTTCTTT.

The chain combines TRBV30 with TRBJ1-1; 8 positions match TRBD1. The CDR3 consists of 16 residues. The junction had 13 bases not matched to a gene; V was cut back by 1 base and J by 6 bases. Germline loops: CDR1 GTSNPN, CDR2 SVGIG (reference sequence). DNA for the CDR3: TGTGCCTGGAGTGCGCGCACAGGGGGTAGAGTCGCTGAAGCTTTCTTT. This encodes CAWSARTGGRVAEAFF.

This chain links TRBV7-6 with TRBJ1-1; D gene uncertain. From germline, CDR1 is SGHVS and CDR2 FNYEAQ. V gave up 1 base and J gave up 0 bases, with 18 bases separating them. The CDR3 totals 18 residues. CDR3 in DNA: TGTGCCAGCAGCTTAGGGGTGAGGGCAGAGACAATGAACACTGAAGCTTTCTTT. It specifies CASSLGVRAETMNTEAFF.

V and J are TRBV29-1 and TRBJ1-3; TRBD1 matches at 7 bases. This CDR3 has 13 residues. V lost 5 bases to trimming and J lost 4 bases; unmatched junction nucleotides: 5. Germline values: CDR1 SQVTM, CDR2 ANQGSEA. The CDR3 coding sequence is TGCAGCGTTTCGACAGGGTGGGGAAACACCATATATTTT. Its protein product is CSVSTGWGNTIYF. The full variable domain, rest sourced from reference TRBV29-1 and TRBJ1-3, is SAVISQKPSRDICQRGTSLTIQCQVDSQVTMMFWYRQQPGQSLTLIATANQGSEATYESGFVIDKFPISRPNLTFSTLTVSNMSPEDSSIYLCSVSTGWGNTIYFGEGSWLTVV.

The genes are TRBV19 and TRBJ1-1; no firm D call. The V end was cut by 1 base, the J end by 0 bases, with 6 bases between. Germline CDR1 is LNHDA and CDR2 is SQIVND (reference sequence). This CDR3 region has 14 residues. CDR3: CASSIVHLNTEAFF. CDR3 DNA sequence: TGTGCCAGTAGTATAGTTCACCTGAACACTGAAGCTTTCTTT.

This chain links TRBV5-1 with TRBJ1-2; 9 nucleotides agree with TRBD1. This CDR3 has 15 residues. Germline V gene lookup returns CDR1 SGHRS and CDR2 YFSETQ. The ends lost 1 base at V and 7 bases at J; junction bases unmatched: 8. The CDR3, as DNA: TGCGCCAGCAGCTTGCCCGACAGGGGGACGGGTGGCTACACCTTC. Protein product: CASSLPDRGTGGYTF.

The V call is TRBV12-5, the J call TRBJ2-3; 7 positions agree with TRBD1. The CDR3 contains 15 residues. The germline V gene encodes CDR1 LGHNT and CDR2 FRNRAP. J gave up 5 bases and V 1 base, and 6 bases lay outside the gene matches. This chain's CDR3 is CASGLGQGVGDTQYF. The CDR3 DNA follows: TGTGCTAGTGGTTTGGGGCAGGGGGTGGGAGATACGCAGTATTTT.

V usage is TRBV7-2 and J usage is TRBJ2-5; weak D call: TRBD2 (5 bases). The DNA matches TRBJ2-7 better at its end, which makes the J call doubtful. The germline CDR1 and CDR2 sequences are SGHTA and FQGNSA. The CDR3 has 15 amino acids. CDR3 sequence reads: CASSLTRAGNYEQYF. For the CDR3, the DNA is TGTGCCAGCAGCTTAACACGCGCCGGGAACTACGAGCAGTACTTC.

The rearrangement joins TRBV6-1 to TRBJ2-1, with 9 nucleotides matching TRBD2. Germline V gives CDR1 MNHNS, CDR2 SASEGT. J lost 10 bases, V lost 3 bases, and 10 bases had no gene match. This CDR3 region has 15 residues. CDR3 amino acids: CASSDAGGPGLEQFF. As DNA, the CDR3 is TGTGCCAGCAGTGACGCGGGGGGGCCAGGGTTAGAGCAGTTCTTC.

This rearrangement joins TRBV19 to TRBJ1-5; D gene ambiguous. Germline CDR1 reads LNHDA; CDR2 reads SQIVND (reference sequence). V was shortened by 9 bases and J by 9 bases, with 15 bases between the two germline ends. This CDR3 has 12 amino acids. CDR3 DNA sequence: TGTGCCAGCGGCGGATACCTTGGGCCCCAGCATTTT. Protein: CASGGYLGPQHF.

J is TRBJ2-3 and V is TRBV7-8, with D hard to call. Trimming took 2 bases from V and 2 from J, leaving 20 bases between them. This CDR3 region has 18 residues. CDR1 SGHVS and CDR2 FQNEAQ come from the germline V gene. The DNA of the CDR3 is TGTGCCAGCAGCTTAAAATTTTCTTCAGGAAGCGTCACAGATACGCAGTATTTT. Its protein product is CASSLKFSSGSVTDTQYF.

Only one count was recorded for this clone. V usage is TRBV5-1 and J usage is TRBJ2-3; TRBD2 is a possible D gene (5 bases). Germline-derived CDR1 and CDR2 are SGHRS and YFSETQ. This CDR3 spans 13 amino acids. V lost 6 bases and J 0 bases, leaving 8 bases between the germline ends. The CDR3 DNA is TGCGCCAGCACGCCGGGGAGCACAGATACGCAGTATTTT. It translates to CASTPGSTDTQYF.

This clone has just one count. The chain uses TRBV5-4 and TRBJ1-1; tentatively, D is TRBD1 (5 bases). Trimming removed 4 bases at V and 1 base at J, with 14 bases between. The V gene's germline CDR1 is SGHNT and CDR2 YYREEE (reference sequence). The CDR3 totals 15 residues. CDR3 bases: TGTGCCAGCAGCGACCCCGGGACCGCGAACACTGAAGCTTTCTTT. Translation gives CASSDPGTANTEAFF.

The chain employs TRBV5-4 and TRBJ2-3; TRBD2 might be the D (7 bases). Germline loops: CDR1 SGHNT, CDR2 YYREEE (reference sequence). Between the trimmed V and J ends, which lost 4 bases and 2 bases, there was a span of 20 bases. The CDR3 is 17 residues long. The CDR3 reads CASSGSTGGSHTDTQYF. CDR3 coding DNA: TGTGCCAGCAGCGGAAGCACGGGGGGCAGCCACACAGATACGCAGTATTTT.

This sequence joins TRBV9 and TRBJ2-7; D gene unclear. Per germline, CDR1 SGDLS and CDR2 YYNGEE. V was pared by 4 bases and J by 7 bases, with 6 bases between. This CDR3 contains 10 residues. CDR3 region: CASSTREQYF. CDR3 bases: TGTGCCAGCAGCACCCGTGAGCAGTACTTC.

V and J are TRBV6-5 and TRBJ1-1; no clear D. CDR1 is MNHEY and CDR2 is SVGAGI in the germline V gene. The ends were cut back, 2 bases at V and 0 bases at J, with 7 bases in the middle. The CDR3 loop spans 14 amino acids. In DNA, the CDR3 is TGTGCCAGCAGTTACAGGTATCTGAACACTGAAGCTTTCTTT. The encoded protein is CASSYRYLNTEAFF.

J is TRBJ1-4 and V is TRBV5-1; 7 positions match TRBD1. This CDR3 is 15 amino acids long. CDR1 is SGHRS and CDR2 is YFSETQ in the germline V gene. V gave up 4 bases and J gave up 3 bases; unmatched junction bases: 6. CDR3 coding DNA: TGCGCCAGCAGCCTTAGTCAGGGGGCTAATGAAAAACTGTTTTTT. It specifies CASSLSQGANEKLFF.

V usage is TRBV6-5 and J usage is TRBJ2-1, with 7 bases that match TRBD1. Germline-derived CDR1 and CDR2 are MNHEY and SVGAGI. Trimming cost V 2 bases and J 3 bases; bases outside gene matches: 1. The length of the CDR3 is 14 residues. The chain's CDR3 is CASSYGDSYNEQFF. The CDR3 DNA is TGTGCCAGCAGTTACGGGGACAGCTACAATGAGCAGTTCTTC.